This TCR beta chain originates from a study of T-cell memory formation after mild COVID-19. V shed 11 bases and J 2 bases; nucleotides not matched to a gene: 15. Germline assignment: CDR1 MNHEY and CDR2 SVGAGI. CDR3 length equals 17 residues. General study results and limits: Some clones that responded turned up in pre-infection memory, which suggests that cross-reactive memory joined in. Clones that got smaller from day 15 to 85 had even CD4/CD8, while clones growing later tipped toward CD4+.

This clonotype turned up a few times. Its antigen is not identified. MiXCR, run by TCRdb on the 5' RACE reads, gives a single entry per CDR3 protein. The repertoire holds 120,000 or so distinct CDR3 sequences, with about 17% as singletons. The rearrangement joins TRBV6-5 to TRBJ2-1, with 10 positions matching TRBD2. The sequenced sample consisted of PBMCs or a T cell subset sorted from them (not recorded which). This sequence originates from an adult woman who had mild COVID-19 (a few samples of this study predate the infection). Cell type and time point are not known. This CDR3 reads CASTRGAGGRAYNEQFF. The CDR3 DNA sequence: TGTGCCTCTACCAGGGGAGCGGGAGGGCGGGCCTACAATGAGCAGTTCTTC.